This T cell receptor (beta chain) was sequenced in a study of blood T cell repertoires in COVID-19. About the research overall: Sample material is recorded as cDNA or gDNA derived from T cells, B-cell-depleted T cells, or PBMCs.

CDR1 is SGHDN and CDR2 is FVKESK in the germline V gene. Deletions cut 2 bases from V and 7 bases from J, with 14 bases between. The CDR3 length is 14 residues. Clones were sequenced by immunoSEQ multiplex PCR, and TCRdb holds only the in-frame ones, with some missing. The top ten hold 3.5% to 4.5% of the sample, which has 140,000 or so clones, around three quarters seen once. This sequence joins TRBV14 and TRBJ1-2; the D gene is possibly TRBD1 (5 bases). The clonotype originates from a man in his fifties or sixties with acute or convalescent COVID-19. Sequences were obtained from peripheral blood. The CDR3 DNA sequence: TGTGCCAGCAGCCAACTTACCCAGGGTTCTGGCTACACCTTC. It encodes CASSQLTQGSGYTF.